Following are 15 T cell receptor beta chains from one sample sequenced in a study of cytomegalovirus exposure and HLA in healthy donors. A multiplex PCR was run with 60 Vbeta primers and 13 Jbeta primers. Data came from immunoSEQ multiplex PCR; TCRdb stores just in-frame clones and leaves some out. The sample table sets out about 170,000 clones. Material for sequencing was PBMCs. All receptors come from a woman aged 60 to 75 in good health and CMV-seronegative.

This chain uses TRBV30 with TRBJ1-5; a weak D match, TRBD1 (5 bases). V was cut by 2 bases and J by 3 bases, with 8 bases left in between. The CDR3 covers 13 residues. The germline V gene has CDR1 GTSNPN and CDR2 SVGIG (reference sequence). For the CDR3, the DNA is TGTGCCTGGAGTCAGGGCCCCAATCAGCCCCAGCATTTT. Residues: CAWSQGPNQPQHF.

This chain uses TRBV7-6 with TRBJ1-1, with a tentative D call TRBD1 (6 bases). Germline values: CDR1 SGHVS, CDR2 FNYEAQ. V shed 5 bases and J shed 14 bases, with 18 bases lying between them. The CDR3 extends over 12 amino acids. Written as DNA, the CDR3 is TGTGCCAGCAGCCCCGGGGGGGCAAAGGCGTTCTTT. Residues: CASSPGGAKAFF. Filled out from reference TRBV7-6 and TRBJ1-1, the complete variable domain reads GAGVSQSPRYKVTKRGQDVALRCDPISGHVSLYWYRQALGQGPEFLTYFNYEAQQDKSGLPNDRFSAERPEGSISTLTIQRTEQRDSAMYRCASSPGGAKAFFGQGTRLTVV.

V usage is TRBV9 and J usage is TRBJ2-5; 8 nucleotides line up with TRBD2. V lost 0 bases, J lost 5 bases, and 9 bases stayed unmatched. The CDR3 consists of 16 residues. From germline, CDR1 is SGDLS and CDR2 YYNGEE. The CDR3 loop reads CASSVGGGPGRETQYF. The DNA for the CDR3 is TGTGCCAGCAGCGTAGGCGGGGGGCCCGGGAGGGAGACCCAGTACTTC.

The chain employs TRBV12-5 and TRBJ1-1; 8 positions agree with TRBD1. The CDR3 consists of 15 residues. V shed 6 bases and J 2 bases; nucleotides not matched to a gene: 8. Germline V gives CDR1 LGHNT, CDR2 FRNRAP. CDR3 in DNA: TGTGCTAGTGGCCTCGGACAGGGACGAAACACTGAAGCTTTCTTT. Its translation is CASGLGQGRNTEAFF.

The V call is TRBV4-1, the J call TRBJ2-5; 7 positions agree with TRBD2. This CDR3 region has 13 residues. The junction had 2 bases not matched to a gene; V was cut back by 4 bases and J by 3 bases. The germline V gene encodes CDR1 MGHRA and CDR2 YSYEKL. This chain's CDR3 is CASSPGRKETQYF. As DNA, the CDR3 is TGCGCCAGCAGCCCCGGGAGGAAAGAGACCCAGTACTTC.

The V and J genes are TRBV7-8 and TRBJ2-1, with D perhaps matching TRBD2 (6 bases). V lost 3 bases and J lost 0, with 12 bases in between. This CDR3 is 16 amino acids long. Germline values: CDR1 SGHVS, CDR2 FQNEAQ. The CDR3 DNA is TGTGCCAGCAGCTTTTACGGGGGAAGCTCCTACAATGAGCAGTTCTTC. Its protein product is CASSFYGGSSYNEQFF.

As DNA, the CDR3 is TGTGCCAGCAGCTTAGAAATCGTAAGGGGCGCAACTAATGAAAAACTGTTTTTT. It specifies CASSLEIVRGATNEKLFF. The V and J genes are TRBV11-2 and TRBJ1-4; weak D call: TRBD1 (5 bases). CDR3 length: 18 residues. The germline CDR1 and CDR2 sequences are SGHAT and FQNNGV. Deletions cut 0 bases from V and 0 bases from J, with 14 bases between.

The genes are TRBV5-1 and TRBJ2-7; TRBD1 agrees at 7 bases. The CDR3 loop spans 12 amino acids. V shed 5 bases and J 7 bases; nucleotides not matched to a gene: 6. The germline CDR1 and CDR2 sequences are SGHRS and YFSETQ. CDR3 bases: TGCGCCAGCAGGGGACAGTCGGAAGAGCAGTACTTC. Encoded protein: CASRGQSEEQYF.

The CDR3: CATSTLPRERWNYGYTF. DNA for the CDR3: TGTGCCACCAGCACCTTGCCCCGAGAACGGTGGAACTATGGCTACACCTTC. This rearrangement joins TRBV15 to TRBJ1-2, with D hard to call. Trimming took 4 bases from V and 2 from J, leaving 20 bases between them. CDR3 size: 17 residues. Germline lookup yields CDR1 LNHNV and CDR2 YYDKDF (reference sequence).

V is TRBV7-3 and J is TRBJ1-6; D unclear. The germline V and J ends were trimmed by 3 bases and 7 bases, with 7 bases remaining between them. Germline CDR1 is SGHTA and CDR2 is FQGTGA. The CDR3 totals 13 residues. DNA of the CDR3: TGTGCCAGCAGCTTCGACGGGAATTCACCCCTCCACTTT. Translated: CASSFDGNSPLHF. The full variable domain, completed using reference TRBV7-3 and TRBJ1-6, is GAGVSQTPSNKVTEKGKYVELRCDPISGHTALYWYRQSLGQGPEFLIYFQGTGAADDSGLPNDRFFAVRPEGSVSTLKIQRTERGDSAVYLCASSFDGNSPLHFGNGTRLTVT.

V and J are TRBV28 and TRBJ2-7; tentative D call: TRBD1 (6 bases). The CDR3 runs to 15 residues. V lost 2 bases to trimming and J lost 2 bases, with 13 bases between them. In germline, CDR1 is MDHEN, CDR2 SYDVKM. For the CDR3, the DNA is TGTGCCAGCAGTTTACCTGAGCAGGGGACCTACGAGCAGTACTTC. This sequence encodes CASSLPEQGTYEQYF. Full variable domain (remainder filled in from reference TRBV28 and TRBJ2-7): DVKVTQSSRYLVKRTGEKVFLECVQDMDHENMFWYRQDPGLGLRLIYFSYDVKMKEKGDIPEGYSVSREKKERFSLILESASTNQTSMYLCASSLPEQGTYEQYFGPGTRLTVT.

The chain carries TRBV5-1 and TRBJ1-5; the D gene is possibly TRBD1 (6 bases). V lost 4 bases to trimming and J lost 2 bases, with 13 bases between them. Germline CDR1 reads SGHRS; CDR2 reads YFSETQ. The CDR3 contains 15 residues. CDR3 protein: CASSLSGGRNQPQHF. Written as DNA, the CDR3 is TGCGCCAGCAGCCTTAGCGGGGGGCGCAATCAGCCCCAGCATTTT.

The genes are TRBV6-1 and TRBJ1-1; D gene ambiguous. CDR3 length: 12 amino acids. V was clipped by 6 bases and J by 7 bases, with 12 bases between them. The germline gives CDR1 MNHNS, CDR2 SASEGT. The CDR3 here is CASRVLMSEAFF. CDR3 bases: TGTGCCAGCAGGGTTCTTATGAGTGAAGCTTTCTTT.

The V gene is TRBV30, the J gene TRBJ1-3; D ambiguous. Germline V CDR1 and CDR2: GTSNPN, SVGIG (reference sequence). The CDR3 consists of 20 residues. V shed 0 bases and J shed 2 bases, with 26 bases lying between them. The CDR3 here is CAWSVRPATRETRTGNTIYF. As DNA, the CDR3 is TGTGCCTGGAGTGTACGACCAGCCACGAGAGAGACAAGGACTGGAAACACCATATATTTT. The full variable domain, with the rest looked up from reference TRBV30 and TRBJ1-3, is SQTIHQWPATLVQPVGSPLSLECTVEGTSNPNLYWYRQAAGRGLQLLFYSVGIGQISSEVPQNLSASRPQDRQFILSSKKLLLSDSGFYLCAWSVRPATRETRTGNTIYFGEGSWLTVV.

The chain employs TRBV5-1 and TRBJ2-3; 10 bases align to TRBD2. CDR1 is SGHRS and CDR2 is YFSETQ in the germline V gene. The CDR3 covers 18 residues. With 0 bases clipped from V and 0 bases from J, the junction kept 7 bases outside the gene matches. The CDR3 here is CASSLGLAGDSSTDTQYF. The CDR3 DNA reads as TGCGCCAGCAGCTTGGGCCTAGCGGGAGACTCTAGCACAGATACGCAGTATTTT. The variable domain in full, completed from reference TRBV5-1 and TRBJ2-3, reads KAGVTQTPRYLIKTRGQQVTLSCSPISGHRSVSWYQQTPGQGLQFLFEYFSETQRNKGNFPGRFSGRQFSNSRSEMNVSTLELGDSALYLCASSLGLAGDSSTDTQYFGPGTRLTVL.